Each of the 14 T cell receptor beta chains below was sequenced from the same sample in a study of T cells in Graves' hyperthyroidism and ophthalmopathy. Using RNA transcripts as the source, TCR beta CDR3 regions were amplified. Carried out on the TCR CDR3, a first-round RT-PCR used the HTBI primer set. MiXCR, applied by TCRdb to the multiplex PCR reads, yields one record per CDR3 protein. The sample records about 770,000 distinct CDR3 sequences, 18% being singletons. Sequenced sample: blood. The receptor set was obtained from a woman between 45 and 65 years old with Graves' hyperthyroidism that later progressed to Graves' ophthalmopathy.

In nucleotides, the CDR3 is TGTGCCAGCAGCTTGGGACAGCGTAACTCCTACGAGCAGTACTTC. It codes for CASSLGQRNSYEQYF. The rearrangement joins TRBV5-6 to TRBJ2-7, with TRBD1 as a possible D gene (5 bases). Germline values: CDR1 SGHDT, CDR2 YYEEEE. The CDR3 runs 15 residues. V was clipped by 0 bases and J by 0 bases, with 10 bases between them.

This clonotype has ten or more counts. The V gene is TRBV7-2, the J gene TRBJ1-2; the D is unclear. Between the trimmed V and J ends, which lost 1 base and 4 bases, there was a span of 13 bases. The CDR3 has 15 residues. CDR1 and CDR2 from the germline V gene are SGHTA and FQGNSA. CDR3: CASSLVGEPIYGYTF. The CDR3 DNA reads TGTGCCAGCAGCTTAGTTGGGGAACCCATCTATGGCTACACCTTC.

The chain recombines TRBV10-3 with TRBJ2-2; D is ambiguous. The CDR3 runs 16 residues. The V end was cut by 2 bases, the J end by 0 bases, with 10 bases between. In germline, CDR1 is ENHRY, CDR2 SYGVKD. The CDR3 sequence is CAISERAVTNTGELFF. In DNA form, the CDR3 reads TGTGCCATCAGTGAGAGGGCCGTTACGAACACCGGGGAGCTGTTTTTT.

This clonotype was observed at least ten times. The chain uses TRBV7-3 and TRBJ1-2, with 7 bases matching TRBD1. Trimming cost V 5 bases and J 5 bases; bases outside gene matches: 8. Germline CDR1 SGHTA, CDR2 FQGTGA. The CDR3 is made up of 14 amino acids. The CDR3 DNA follows: TGTGCCAGCAGCGAATCGGGACAGCCGTATGGCTACACCTTC. This codes for CASSESGQPYGYTF.

The genes are TRBV19 and TRBJ1-2; D gene unclear. V was pared by 5 bases and J by 0 bases, with 16 bases between. Germline V gene lookup returns CDR1 LNHDA and CDR2 SQIVND (reference sequence). The length of the CDR3 is 16 residues. The CDR3 bases are TGTGCCAGTAGTCCCGCACTGCCGACTACTAACTATGGCTACACCTTC. Protein product: CASSPALPTTNYGYTF.

The rearrangement links TRBV2 to TRBJ1-2, with 7 positions matching TRBD1. Trimming cost V 9 bases and J 4 bases; bases outside gene matches: 14. Germline CDR1 and CDR2: SNHLY and FYNNEI. The CDR3 consists of 15 residues. DNA of the CDR3: TGTGCCAGGCTTAATAACAGGGGATACACCTATGGCTACACCTTC. Translating gives CARLNNRGYTYGYTF.

This clonotype was seen a handful of times. The chain uses TRBV3-1 and TRBJ2-7; D is undetermined. This CDR3 has 15 amino acids. V was trimmed by 2 bases and J by 2 bases, leaving 13 bases between them. Germline CDR1 reads LGHDT; CDR2 reads YNNKEL (reference sequence). CDR3 DNA: TGTGCCAGCAGCCAAAATATTCGGAATCCCTACGAGCAGTACTTC. Translation: CASSQNIRNPYEQYF.

The sample holds many counts of this clonotype. The DNA of the CDR3 is TGTGCCAGCAGCCTGACAGTTTCTAGTGGCTACACCTTC. It codes for CASSLTVSSGYTF. This chain connects TRBV12-3 or TRBV12-4 to TRBJ1-2; TRBD1 might be the D (5 bases). The CDR3 consists of 13 residues. The V gene lost 6 bases and the J gene lost 7 bases, with 15 bases spanning the gap.

There are a few counts of this clonotype. The rearrangement joins TRBV12-3 or TRBV12-4 to TRBJ2-5; 7 nucleotides agree with TRBD1. This CDR3 has 15 residues. With 6 bases clipped from V and 3 bases from J, the junction kept 10 bases outside the gene matches. DNA for the CDR3: TGTGCCAGCAGGAACTCAGGGACAGCAAAAGAGACCCAGTACTTC. Protein sequence: CASRNSGTAKETQYF.

As to this clonotype: The junction and the germline gene differ at one end; a read error may be behind it. The chain carries TRBV6-1 and TRBJ2-2, with unresolved D. This CDR3 region has 16 residues. Germline CDR1 and CDR2: MNHNS and SASEGT. The CDR3 loop reads CTSSRTGRQKAGELFF. DNA of the CDR3: TGTACCAGCAGTCGTACCGGGCGGCAAAAGGCCGGGGAGCTGTTTTTT.

This clonotype was observed at least ten times. This sequence joins TRBV11-2 and TRBJ1-1; a possible D gene is TRBD1 (5 bases). V lost 0 bases and J lost 6, with 14 bases in between. The CDR3 is 15 residues long. The germline gives CDR1 SGHAT, CDR2 FQNNGV. CDR3 region: CASSLDRQQGAEAFF. The CDR3 DNA is TGTGCCAGCAGCTTAGATAGACAACAAGGGGCTGAAGCTTTCTTT.

The chain carries TRBV7-6 and TRBJ2-7; no clear D gene. The CDR3 sequence is 13 residues long. Trimming shortened V by 5 bases and J by 7 bases, and 15 bases separated the two germline ends. CDR1 SGHVS and CDR2 FNYEAQ come from the germline V gene. The CDR3 loop reads CASSLSWEREQYF. CDR3 sequence (DNA): TGTGCCAGCAGCCTAAGCTGGGAACGGGAGCAGTACTTC.

This clonotype was seen repeatedly, ten times or more. The rearrangement uses TRBV11-1 and TRBJ2-1; 10 nucleotides align to TRBD1. Germline V lookup: CDR1 SGHAT, CDR2 FQDESV (reference sequence). V trimming: 2 bases; J trimming: 8 bases; junction bases outside the gene matches: 3. This CDR3 region has 14 residues. The DNA of the CDR3 is TGTGCCAGCAGCTTATATGGACAGGGGGATGAGCAGTTCTTC. Encoded protein: CASSLYGQGDEQFF.

This clonotype was picked up a small number of times. This chain connects TRBV7-9 to TRBJ2-2, with 9 bases matching TRBD1. Per germline, CDR1 SEHNR and CDR2 FQNEAQ (reference sequence). This CDR3 spans 16 amino acids. V shed 1 base, J shed 5 bases, and the junction held 5 bases outside the gene matches. The CDR3 region has the DNA TGTGCCAGCAGCTTAGTGGACAGGGGAGGAACCGGGGAGCTGTTTTTT. Its protein product is CASSLVDRGGTGELFF.